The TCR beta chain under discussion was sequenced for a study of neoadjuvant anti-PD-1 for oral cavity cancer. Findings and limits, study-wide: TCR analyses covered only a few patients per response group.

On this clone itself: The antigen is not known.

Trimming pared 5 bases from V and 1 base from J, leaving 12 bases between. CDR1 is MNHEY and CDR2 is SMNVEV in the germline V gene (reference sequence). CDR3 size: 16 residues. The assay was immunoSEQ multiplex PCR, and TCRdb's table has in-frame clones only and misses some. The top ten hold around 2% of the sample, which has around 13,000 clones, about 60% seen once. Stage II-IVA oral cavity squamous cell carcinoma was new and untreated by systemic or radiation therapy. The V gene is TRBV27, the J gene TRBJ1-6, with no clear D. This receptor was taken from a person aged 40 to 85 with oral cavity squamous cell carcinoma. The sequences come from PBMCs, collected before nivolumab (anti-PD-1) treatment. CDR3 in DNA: TGTGCCAGCAGTCTCGTGGGTTCGTCCTATAATTCACCCCTCCACTTT. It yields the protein CASSLVGSSYNSPLHF.